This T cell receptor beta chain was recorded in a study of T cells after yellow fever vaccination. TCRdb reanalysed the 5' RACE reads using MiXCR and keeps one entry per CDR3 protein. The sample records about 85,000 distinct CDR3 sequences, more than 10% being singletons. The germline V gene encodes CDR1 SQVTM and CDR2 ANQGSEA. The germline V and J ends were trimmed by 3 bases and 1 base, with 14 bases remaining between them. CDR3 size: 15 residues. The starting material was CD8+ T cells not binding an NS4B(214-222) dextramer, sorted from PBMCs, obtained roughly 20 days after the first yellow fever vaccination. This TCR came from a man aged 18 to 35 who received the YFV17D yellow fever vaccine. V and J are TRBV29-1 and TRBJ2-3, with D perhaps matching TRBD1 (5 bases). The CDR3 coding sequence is TGCAGCGTTGAGAGGAAGGGGTACGGCACAGATACGCAGTATTTT. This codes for CSVERKGYGTDTQYF.